This TCR beta chain is drawn from a study of glioma-infiltrating T cells. On the study more broadly: Low-grade gliomas were grade II; glioblastomas were grade IV at initial diagnosis. Before surgery, glioma patients received dexamethasone for at most six days. Broader study findings: Above-expected tissue-blood divergence occurred in all gliomas, most in low-grade ones.

The iRepertoire nested amplicon-rescue multiplex PCR amplified TCR alpha and beta CDR3s from RNA. MiXCR, applied by TCRdb to the multiplex PCR reads, yields one record per CDR3 protein. The sample lists about 410,000 distinct CDR3 sequences; around 45% were seen once. Germline lookup yields CDR1 LNHNV and CDR2 YYDKDF (reference sequence). Trimming shortened V by 1 base and J by 0 bases, and 13 bases separated the two germline ends. This CDR3 contains 17 residues. This clonotype showed up just a few times. The antigen is undetermined. The sample taken for sequencing was glioma tissue, nonneoplastic brain tissue, or PBMCs (not recorded which). V and J are TRBV15 and TRBJ1-3, with D possibly TRBD1 on 5 matching bases. This clonotype was sampled from a human donor with low-grade glioma or glioblastoma, undergoing nonglioma brain surgery, or in good health (not recorded which). CDR3 sequence: CATSRVRLDNSGNTIYF. As DNA, the CDR3 is TGTGCCACCAGCAGAGTCCGTTTGGACAACTCTGGAAACACCATATATTTT.